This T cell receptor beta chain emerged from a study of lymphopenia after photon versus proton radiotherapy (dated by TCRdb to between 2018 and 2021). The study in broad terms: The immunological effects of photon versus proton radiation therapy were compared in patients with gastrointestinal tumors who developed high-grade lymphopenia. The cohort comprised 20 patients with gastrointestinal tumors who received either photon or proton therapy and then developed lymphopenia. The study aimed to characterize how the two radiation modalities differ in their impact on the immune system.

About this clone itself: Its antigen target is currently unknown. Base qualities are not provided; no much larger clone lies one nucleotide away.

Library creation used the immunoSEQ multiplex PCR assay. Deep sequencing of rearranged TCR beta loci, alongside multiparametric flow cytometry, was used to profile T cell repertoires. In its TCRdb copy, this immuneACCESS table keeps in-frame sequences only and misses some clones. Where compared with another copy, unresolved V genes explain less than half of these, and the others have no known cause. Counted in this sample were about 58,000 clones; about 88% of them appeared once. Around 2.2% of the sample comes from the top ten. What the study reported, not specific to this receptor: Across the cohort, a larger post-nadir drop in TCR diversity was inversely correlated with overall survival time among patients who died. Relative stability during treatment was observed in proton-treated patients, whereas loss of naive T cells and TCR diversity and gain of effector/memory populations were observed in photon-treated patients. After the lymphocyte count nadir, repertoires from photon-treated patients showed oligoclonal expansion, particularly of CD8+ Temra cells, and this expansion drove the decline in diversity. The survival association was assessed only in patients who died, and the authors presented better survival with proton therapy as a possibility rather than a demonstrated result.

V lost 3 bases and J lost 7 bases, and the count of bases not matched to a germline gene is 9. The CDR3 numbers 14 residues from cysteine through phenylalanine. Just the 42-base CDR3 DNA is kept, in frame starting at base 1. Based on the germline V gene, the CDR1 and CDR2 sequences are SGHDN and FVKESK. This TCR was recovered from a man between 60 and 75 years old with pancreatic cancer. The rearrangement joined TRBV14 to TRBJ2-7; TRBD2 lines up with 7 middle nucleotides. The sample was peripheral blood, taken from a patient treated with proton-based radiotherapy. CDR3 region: CASSQVGGPWEQYF. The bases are TGTGCCAGCAGCCAGGTGGGAGGGCCATGGGAGCAGTACTTC.